Below, 8 T cell receptor beta chains from the same sample are listed, as sequenced in a study of blood T cell repertoires in COVID-19. Produced via immunoSEQ multiplex PCR; TCRdb's table is partial and in-frame only. The repertoire has about 15,000 clones, under 80% of them found once; the top ten carry around a third. Sequencing was done on a sample of peripheral blood. The receptors stem from a man between 65 and 85 years old with active or convalescent COVID-19.

J is TRBJ1-6 and V is TRBV7-2; D remains unclear. Germline assignment: CDR1 SGHTA and CDR2 FQGNSA. This CDR3 has 15 residues. Trimming took off 1 base at V and 4 bases at J, with 8 bases between the two ends. CDR3 nucleotides: TGTGCCAGCAGCTTAGGATTACAGTATAATTCACCCCTCCACTTT. Protein product: CASSLGLQYNSPLHF. The full variable domain, with the rest looked up from reference TRBV7-2 and TRBJ1-6, is GAGVSQSPSNKVTEKGKDVELRCDPISGHTALYWYRQSLGQGLEFLIYFQGNSAPDKSGLPSDRFSAERTGGSVSTLTIQRTQQEDSAVYLCASSLGLQYNSPLHFGNGTRLTVT.

The genes are TRBV5-5 and TRBJ2-1; TRBD2 matches 7 bases. The V segment lost 4 bases and the J segment 0 bases; nucleotides outside the gene matches: 7. This CDR3 has 16 amino acids. CDR1 and CDR2 from the germline V gene are SGHKS and YYEKEE (reference sequence). The CDR3 coding sequence is TGTGCCAGCAGCCCGTGGGGGGGAAGCTCCTACAATGAGCAGTTCTTC. Translation: CASSPWGGSSYNEQFF.

V usage is TRBV28 and J usage is TRBJ2-5, with D unclear. Germline V gene lookup returns CDR1 MDHEN and CDR2 SYDVKM. The germline V and J ends were trimmed by 7 bases and 2 bases, with 8 bases remaining between them. There are 12 residues in the CDR3. CDR3 in DNA: TGTGCCAGCATAGGAGAACAAGAGACCCAGTACTTC. Its protein is CASIGEQETQYF.

The chain employs TRBV5-1 and TRBJ2-5, with D possibly being TRBD1 (6 bases). V was clipped by 4 bases and J by 1 base, with 17 bases between them. Germline loops: CDR1 SGHRS, CDR2 YFSETQ. This CDR3 contains 16 residues. CDR3 sequence reads: CASSVATGTRQETQYF. DNA for the CDR3: TGCGCCAGCAGCGTCGCAACCGGGACACGCCAAGAGACCCAGTACTTC.

J is TRBJ2-1 and V is TRBV7-2, with a tentative D call TRBD2 (7 bases). CDR3 length: 15 amino acids. CDR1 SGHTA and CDR2 FQGNSA come from the germline V gene. V lost 5 bases to trimming and J lost 9 bases, with 20 bases between them. The CDR3 reads CASSPRGGGSIEQFF. Written as DNA, the CDR3 is TGTGCCAGCAGCCCAAGGGGGGGCGGGTCGATTGAGCAGTTCTTC.

CDR3 amino acids: CASRRDTEAFF. Written as DNA, the CDR3 is TGTGCCAGCAGGCGGGACACTGAAGCTTTCTTT. The rearrangement uses TRBV28 and TRBJ1-1, with D unresolved. Trimming removed 6 bases from V and 3 bases from J, with 5 bases in between. Germline CDR1 and CDR2: MDHEN and SYDVKM. This CDR3 is built from 11 residues. The full variable domain, in which reference TRBV28 and TRBJ1-1 provide the parts outside the CDR3, is DVKVTQSSRYLVKRTGEKVFLECVQDMDHENMFWYRQDPGLGLRLIYFSYDVKMKEKGDIPEGYSVSREKKERFSLILESASTNQTSMYLCASRRDTEAFFGQGTRLTVV.

The chain combines TRBV19 with TRBJ2-5; TRBD2 might be the D (5 bases). The CDR3 has 15 residues. Germline V gene lookup returns CDR1 LNHDA and CDR2 SQIVND (reference sequence). V was pared by 2 bases and J by 7 bases, with 17 bases between. As DNA, the CDR3 is TGTGCCAGTAGTATATCTGGCGGAGGATTTGGGACCCAGTACTTC. This sequence encodes CASSISGGGFGTQYF.

The chain uses TRBV5-4 and TRBJ2-3; a weak D match, TRBD1 (6 bases). Trimming cost V 5 bases and J 0 bases, with 10 bases left between them. This CDR3 is built from 14 residues. Germline V gene lookup returns CDR1 SGHNT and CDR2 YYREEE (reference sequence). CDR3 nucleotides: TGTGCCAGCAGTAATGGACAGAGCACAGATACGCAGTATTTT. Translating it yields CASSNGQSTDTQYF.